The rows below give T cell receptor beta chains drawn from one sample of a study of T-cell reconstitution after alpha-beta-depleted transplantation in children. TCRdb reprocessed the PCR reads via MiXCR and lists one record per CDR3 protein. The sample has around 190,000 distinct CDR3 sequences, 6.6% seen once; the top ten hold more than 5.5%. The input for sequencing was PBMCs, taken before TCRalphabeta/CD19-depleted stem cell transplant. These receptors were obtained from a boy aged 2-15 years with acute lymphoblastic leukemia, due to receive a stem cell transplant. The CDR3 runs from the conserved cysteine through the conserved F or W. Clone size is stated in some rows and not others, as once, few, many or a class when expanded.

>TRBJ2-2|TRBV6-1|NA
CASSRLDTWNTGELFF
>TRBJ2-7|TRBV3-1|many
CASSQVWDASYEQYF
>TRBJ1-5|TRBV10-3|many
CAIADTGTEGGPQHF
>TRBJ1-5|TRBV20-1|few
CSPIGMGARTQHF
>TRBJ1-4|TRBV28|many
CASRGSTKLFF
>TRBJ2-1|TRBV6-2/TRBV6-3|many
CASSRRGGALNEQFF
>TRBJ2-5|TRBV7-9|many
CASSGFPGTRQETQYF
>TRBJ2-1|TRBV7-3|NA
CASSPAGSGETYNEQFF
>TRBJ2-7|TRBV3-1|many
CASSQRVDREYEQYF
>TRBJ2-5|TRBV5-5|many
CASEGGAGGVETQYF
>TRBJ2-5|TRBV4-3|few
CASSQDRAGGPETQYF
>TRBJ2-1|TRBV29-1|many
CSVEDGSGDEQFF
>TRBJ1-2|TRBV29-1|many
CSVGYRGDYGYTF
>TRBJ2-1|TRBV7-8|many
CASSLAAEQFF
>TRBJ2-5|TRBV4-2|few
CASSQDWEGNQYF
>TRBJ2-3|TRBV6-1|many
CASSEWGAVVTQYF
>TRBJ2-5|TRBV5-1|NA
CASRLAETQYF
>TRBJ1-2|TRBV28|many
CASSLGGENYGYTF
>TRBJ1-5|TRBV12-3/TRBV12-4|many
CASSNQPQHF
>TRBJ2-3|TRBV28|NA
CGSSPPSTDTQYF
>TRBJ1-1|TRBV5-6|many
CASKVNRKNTEAFF
>TRBJ1-1|TRBV7-8|many
CASSSSGLVNTEAFF
>TRBJ2-7|TRBV14|NA
CASSSLAGGPYEQYF
>TRBJ2-3|TRBV11-2|many
CASKLTGGRTDTQYF
>TRBJ1-4|TRBV5-1|NA
CASSSSWSGNNVKLFF
>TRBJ2-3|TRBV28|few
CASRSAGSTDTQYF
>TRBJ1-2|TRBV20-1|few
CSARIGSVGPNYGYTF
>TRBJ1-6|TRBV5-5|many
CASSFPGAFSSPLHF
>TRBJ2-3|TRBV7-6|few
CASSLDSSLASDTQYF
>TRBJ1-2|TRBV12-3/TRBV12-4|many
CASSFQGTNYGYTF
>TRBJ2-1|TRBV12-3/TRBV12-4|many
CASSFLTGTVTLSSYNEQFF
>TRBJ2-1|TRBV6-2/TRBV6-3|many
CASSYYYNEQFF
>TRBJ2-1|TRBV29-1|many
CSVEIGLAGKYNEQFF
>TRBJ1-1|TRBV7-9|many
CASSSLTGPNTEAFF
>TRBJ2-1|TRBV9|many
CASSEEGLKGEQFF
>TRBJ2-6|TRBV29-1|many
CSVTAARDTGLTANVLTF
>TRBJ1-1|TRBV18|many
CASSPLESPNTEAFF
>TRBJ2-4|TRBV5-1|many
CASSGENIQYF
>TRBJ2-3|TRBV4-3|NA
CASSQDLVGTDTQYF
>TRBJ2-2|TRBV12-3/TRBV12-4|many
CASSSLAGGIVSGELFF
>TRBJ2-7|TRBV5-1|many
CASGGTGATYEQYF